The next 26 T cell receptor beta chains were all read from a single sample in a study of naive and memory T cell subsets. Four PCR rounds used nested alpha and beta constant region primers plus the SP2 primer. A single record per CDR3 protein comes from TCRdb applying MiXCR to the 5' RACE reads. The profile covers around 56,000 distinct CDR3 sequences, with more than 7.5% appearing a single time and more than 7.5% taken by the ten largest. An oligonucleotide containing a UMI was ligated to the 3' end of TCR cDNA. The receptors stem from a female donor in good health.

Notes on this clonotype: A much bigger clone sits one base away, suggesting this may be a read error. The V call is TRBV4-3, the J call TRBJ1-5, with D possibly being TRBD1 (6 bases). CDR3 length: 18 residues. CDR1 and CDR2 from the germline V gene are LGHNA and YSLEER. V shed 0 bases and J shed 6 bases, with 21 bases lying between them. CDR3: CASSQDPRGRGGPQPQHF. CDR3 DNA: TGCGCCAGCAGCCAAGATCCCCGGGGGCGAGGGGGGCCTCAGCCCCAGCATTTT.

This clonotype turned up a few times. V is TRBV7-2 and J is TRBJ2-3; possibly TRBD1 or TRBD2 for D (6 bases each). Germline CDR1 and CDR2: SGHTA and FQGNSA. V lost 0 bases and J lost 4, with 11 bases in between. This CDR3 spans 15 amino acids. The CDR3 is CASSLARRGPDTQYF. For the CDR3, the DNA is TGTGCCAGCAGCTTAGCAAGACGGGGGCCAGATACGCAGTATTTT.

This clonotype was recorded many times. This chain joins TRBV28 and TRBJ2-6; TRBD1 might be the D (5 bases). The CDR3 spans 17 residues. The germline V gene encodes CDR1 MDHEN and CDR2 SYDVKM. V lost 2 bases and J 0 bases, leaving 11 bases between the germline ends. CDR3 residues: CASSLQGLNSGANVLTF. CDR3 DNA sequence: TGTGCCAGCAGTTTACAGGGCCTTAACTCTGGGGCCAACGTCCTGACTTTC.

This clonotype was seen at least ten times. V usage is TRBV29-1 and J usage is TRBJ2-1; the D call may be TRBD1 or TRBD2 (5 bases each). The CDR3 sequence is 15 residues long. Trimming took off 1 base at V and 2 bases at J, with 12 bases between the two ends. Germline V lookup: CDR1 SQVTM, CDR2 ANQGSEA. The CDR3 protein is CSVEGGAEAYNEQFF. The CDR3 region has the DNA TGCAGCGTTGAAGGAGGGGCGGAGGCCTACAATGAGCAGTTCTTC.

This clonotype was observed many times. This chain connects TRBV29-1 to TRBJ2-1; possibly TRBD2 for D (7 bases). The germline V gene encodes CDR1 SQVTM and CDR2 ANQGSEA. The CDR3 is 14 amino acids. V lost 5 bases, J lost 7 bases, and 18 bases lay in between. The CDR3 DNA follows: TGCAGCGTTTGTGGCGGGGGCTCGGGGAATGAGCAGTTCTTC. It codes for CSVCGGGSGNEQFF.

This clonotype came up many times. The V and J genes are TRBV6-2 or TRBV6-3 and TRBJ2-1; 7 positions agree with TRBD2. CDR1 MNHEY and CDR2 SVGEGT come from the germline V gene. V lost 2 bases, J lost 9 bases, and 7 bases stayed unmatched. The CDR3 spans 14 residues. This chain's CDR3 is CASSYPERGGEQFF. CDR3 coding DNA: TGTGCCAGCAGTTACCCAGAGCGGGGTGGTGAGCAGTTCTTC.

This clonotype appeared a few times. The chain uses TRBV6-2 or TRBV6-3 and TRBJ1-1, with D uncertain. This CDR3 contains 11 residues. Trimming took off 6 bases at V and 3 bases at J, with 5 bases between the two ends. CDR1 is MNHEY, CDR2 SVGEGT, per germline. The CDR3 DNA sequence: TGTGCCAGCAGCCAAGACACTGAAGCTTTCTTT. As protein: CASSQDTEAFF.

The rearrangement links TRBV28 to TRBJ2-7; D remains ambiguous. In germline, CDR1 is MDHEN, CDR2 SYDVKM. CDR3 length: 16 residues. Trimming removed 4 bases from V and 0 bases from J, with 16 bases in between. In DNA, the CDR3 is TGTGCCAGCAGTTCCGAGACCGTTTCGGGCTCCTACGAGCAGTACTTC. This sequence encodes CASSSETVSGSYEQYF.

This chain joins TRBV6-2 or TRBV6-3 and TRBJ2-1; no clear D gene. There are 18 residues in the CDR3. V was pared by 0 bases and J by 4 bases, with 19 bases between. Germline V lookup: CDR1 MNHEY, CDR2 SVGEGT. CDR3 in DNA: TGTGCCAGCAGTTACTCGTTTCTATACCAGCGAGGTTACAATGAGCAGTTCTTC. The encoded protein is CASSYSFLYQRGYNEQFF.

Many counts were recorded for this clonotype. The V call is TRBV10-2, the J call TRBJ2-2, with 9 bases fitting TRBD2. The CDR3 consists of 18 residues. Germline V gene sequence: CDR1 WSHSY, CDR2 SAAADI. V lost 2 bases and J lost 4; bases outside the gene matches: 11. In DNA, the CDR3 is TGCGCCAGCAGTGAGCAACCTTTAGCGGGGGCCTTCACCGGGGAGCTGTTTTTT. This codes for CASSEQPLAGAFTGELFF.

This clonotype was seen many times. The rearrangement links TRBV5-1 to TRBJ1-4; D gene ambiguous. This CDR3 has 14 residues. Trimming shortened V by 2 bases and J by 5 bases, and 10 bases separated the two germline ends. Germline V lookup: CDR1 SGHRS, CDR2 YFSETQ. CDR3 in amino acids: CASSFSPRNEKLFF. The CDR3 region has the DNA TGCGCCAGCAGCTTTAGTCCACGGAATGAAAAACTGTTTTTT.

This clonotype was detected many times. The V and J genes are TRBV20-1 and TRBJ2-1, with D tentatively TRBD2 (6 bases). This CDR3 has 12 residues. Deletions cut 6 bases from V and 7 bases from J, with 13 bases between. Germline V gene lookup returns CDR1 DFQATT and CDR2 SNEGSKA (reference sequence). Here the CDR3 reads CSARIRGNEQFF. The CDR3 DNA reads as TGCAGTGCCCGAATACGGGGGAATGAGCAGTTCTTC.

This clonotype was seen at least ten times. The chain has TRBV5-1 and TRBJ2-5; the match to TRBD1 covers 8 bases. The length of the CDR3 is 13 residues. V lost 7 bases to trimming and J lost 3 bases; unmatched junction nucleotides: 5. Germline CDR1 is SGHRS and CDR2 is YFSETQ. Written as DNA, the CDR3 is TGCGCCAGCTGCCAGGGGGCGGAAGAGACCCAGTACTTC. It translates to CASCQGAEETQYF.

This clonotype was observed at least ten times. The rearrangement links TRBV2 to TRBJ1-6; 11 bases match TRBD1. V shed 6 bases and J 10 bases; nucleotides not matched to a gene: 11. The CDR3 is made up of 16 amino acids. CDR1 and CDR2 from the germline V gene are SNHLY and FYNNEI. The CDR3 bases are TGTGCCAGCAGCTTATATGGAGGGACAGGGGGATCACCCCTCCACTTT. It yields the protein CASSLYGGTGGSPLHF.

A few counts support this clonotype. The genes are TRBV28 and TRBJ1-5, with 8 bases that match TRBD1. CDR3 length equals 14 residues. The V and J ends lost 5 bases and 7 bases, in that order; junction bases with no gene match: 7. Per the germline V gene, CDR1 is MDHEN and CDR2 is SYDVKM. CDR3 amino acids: CASSGQGSIQPQHF. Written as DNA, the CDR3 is TGTGCCAGCAGTGGACAGGGATCGATACAGCCCCAGCATTTT.

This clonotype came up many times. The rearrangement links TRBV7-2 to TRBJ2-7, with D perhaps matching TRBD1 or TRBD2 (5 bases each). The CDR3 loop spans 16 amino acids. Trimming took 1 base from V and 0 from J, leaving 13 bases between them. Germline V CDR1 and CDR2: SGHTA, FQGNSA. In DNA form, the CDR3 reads TGTGCCAGCAGCTTAGGTCCGGGACGAAACTCCTACGAGCAGTACTTC. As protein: CASSLGPGRNSYEQYF.

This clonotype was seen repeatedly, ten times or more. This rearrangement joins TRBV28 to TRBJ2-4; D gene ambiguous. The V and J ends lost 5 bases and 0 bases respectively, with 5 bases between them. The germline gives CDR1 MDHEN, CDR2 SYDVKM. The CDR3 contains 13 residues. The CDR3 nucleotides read TGTGCCAGCAGTATGCTAGCCAAAAACATTCAGTACTTC. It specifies CASSMLAKNIQYF. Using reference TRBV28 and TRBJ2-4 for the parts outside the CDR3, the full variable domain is DVKVTQSSRYLVKRTGEKVFLECVQDMDHENMFWYRQDPGLGLRLIYFSYDVKMKEKGDIPEGYSVSREKKERFSLILESASTNQTSMYLCASSMLAKNIQYFGAGTRLSVL.

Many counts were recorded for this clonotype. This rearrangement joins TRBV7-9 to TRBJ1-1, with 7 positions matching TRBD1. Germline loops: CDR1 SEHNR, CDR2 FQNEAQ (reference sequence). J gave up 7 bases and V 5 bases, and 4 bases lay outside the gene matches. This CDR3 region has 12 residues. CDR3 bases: TGTGCCAGCAGCAATACAGGGGTTGAAGCTTTCTTT. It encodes CASSNTGVEAFF.

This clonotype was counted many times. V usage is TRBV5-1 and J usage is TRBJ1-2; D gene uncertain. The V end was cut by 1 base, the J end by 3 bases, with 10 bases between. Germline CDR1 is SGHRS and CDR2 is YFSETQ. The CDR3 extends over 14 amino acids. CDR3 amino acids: CASSLFRTDYGYTF. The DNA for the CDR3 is TGCGCCAGCAGCTTGTTCCGGACGGACTATGGCTACACCTTC.

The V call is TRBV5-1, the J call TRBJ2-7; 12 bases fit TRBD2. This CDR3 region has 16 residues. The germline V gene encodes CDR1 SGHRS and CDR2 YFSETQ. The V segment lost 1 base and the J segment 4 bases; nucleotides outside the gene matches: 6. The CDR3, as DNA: TGCGCCAGCAGCTTGCCTAGCGGGGGGGCAGCTTACGAGCAGTACTTC. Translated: CASSLPSGGAAYEQYF.

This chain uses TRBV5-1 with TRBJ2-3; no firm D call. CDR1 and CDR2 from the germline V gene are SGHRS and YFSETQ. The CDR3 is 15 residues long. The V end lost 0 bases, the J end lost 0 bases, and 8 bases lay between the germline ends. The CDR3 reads CASSLDPTSTDTQYF. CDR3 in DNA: TGCGCCAGCAGCTTGGACCCTACTAGCACAGATACGCAGTATTTT.

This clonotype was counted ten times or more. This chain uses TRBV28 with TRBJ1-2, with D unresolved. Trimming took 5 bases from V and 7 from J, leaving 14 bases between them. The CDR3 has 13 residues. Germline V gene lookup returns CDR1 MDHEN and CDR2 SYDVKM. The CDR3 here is CASSQNPRLGYTF. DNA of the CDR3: TGTGCCAGCAGTCAGAACCCTAGGCTTGGCTACACCTTC.

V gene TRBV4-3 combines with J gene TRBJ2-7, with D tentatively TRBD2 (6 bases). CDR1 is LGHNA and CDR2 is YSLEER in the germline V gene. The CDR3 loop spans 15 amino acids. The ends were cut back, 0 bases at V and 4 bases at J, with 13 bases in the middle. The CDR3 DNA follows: TGCGCCAGCAGCCAAGATGTAAAGGAGGGGTACGAGCAGTACTTC. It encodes CASSQDVKEGYEQYF.

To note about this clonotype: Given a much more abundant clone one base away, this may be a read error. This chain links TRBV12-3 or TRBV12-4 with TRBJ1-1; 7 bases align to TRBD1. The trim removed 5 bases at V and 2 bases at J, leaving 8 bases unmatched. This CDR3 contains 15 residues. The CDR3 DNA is TGTGCCAGCAGTGACCCGACAGGGCCTAACACTGAAGCTTTCTTT. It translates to CASSDPTGPNTEAFF.

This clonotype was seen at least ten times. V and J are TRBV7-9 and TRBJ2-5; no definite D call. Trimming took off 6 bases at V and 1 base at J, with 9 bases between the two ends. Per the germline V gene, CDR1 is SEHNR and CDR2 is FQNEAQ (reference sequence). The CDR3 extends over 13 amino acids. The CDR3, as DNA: TGTGCCAGCAGTGCCAGAGCCCAAGAGACCCAGTACTTC. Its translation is CASSARAQETQYF.

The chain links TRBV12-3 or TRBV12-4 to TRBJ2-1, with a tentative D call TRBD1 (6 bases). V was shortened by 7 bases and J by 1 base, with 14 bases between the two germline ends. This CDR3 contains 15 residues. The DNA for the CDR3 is TGTGCCAGCAATCCACAGGGATTTTCCTACAATGAGCAGTTCTTC. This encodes CASNPQGFSYNEQFF.